This entry concerns a single TCR beta chain. The antigen is not known. The data were obtained in a study of CD4 T cell repertoires in COVID-19. These patients had recovered from COVID-19 ranging mild to severe. Findings and limits, study-wide: Suggested intraclonal diversification: top SARS-CoV-2-reactive clonotypes appeared in two or three memory subsets. Between about 7 and 27% of SARS-CoV-2 clonotypes also appeared in SARS-CoV and/or HKU1 spike cultures.

Method: immunoSEQ multiplex PCR; TCRdb's copy keeps in-frame clones and lacks some. Counted here are about 75,000 clones, under 90% occurring once; the ten biggest clones make up roughly 0.6%. This clonotype was sampled from a human donor who had COVID-19. Sample: CD4+ T cells from peripheral blood, taken after recovery from COVID-19.

CDR3 protein: CASSLNVGADEQFF. CDR3 DNA sequence: TGTGCCAGCAGCTTGAACGTCGGTGCGGATGAGCAGTTCTTC. V is TRBV5-8 and J is TRBJ2-1, with no clear D. The CDR3 consists of 14 residues. Germline CDR1 SGHTS, CDR2 YDEGEE. V was clipped by 1 base and J by 8 bases, with 13 bases between them.